The 18 T cell receptor beta chains presented below share a single source sample, sequenced in a study of T cells after yellow fever vaccination. TCRdb analysed the 5' RACE reads with MiXCR anew, one entry per CDR3 protein. The table lists 250,000 to 400,000 distinct CDR3 sequences, over 3.5% of them singletons, with roughly a fifth in the top ten. Sequenced material: PBMCs, taken 15 days after the yellow fever booster vaccination. The receptors come from a man aged 18 to 29 who received the YFV17D yellow fever vaccine.

The table lists this clonotype with many counts. The chain links TRBV7-8 to TRBJ1-1; D may be TRBD1 (6 bases). Germline assignment: CDR1 SGHVS and CDR2 FQNEAQ. V was cut by 1 base and J by 0 bases, with 15 bases left in between. The CDR3 length is 17 residues. The CDR3 nucleotides are TGTGCCAGCAGCTTAGTGCTTCTGGGACAACTGAACACTGAAGCTTTCTTT. It yields the protein CASSLVLLGQLNTEAFF.

This clonotype was recorded many times. The chain combines TRBV7-3 with TRBJ2-3; D ambiguous. The ends were cut back, 1 base at V and 2 bases at J, with 7 bases in the middle. The CDR3 is made up of 14 amino acids. Per germline, CDR1 SGHTA and CDR2 FQGTGA. CDR3 coding DNA: TGTGCCAGCAGCTTAAACGACCCCACAGATACGCAGTATTTT. As protein: CASSLNDPTDTQYF.

This clonotype showed up many times. V is TRBV20-1 and J is TRBJ2-7, with D possibly called TRBD1 or TRBD2 (5 bases each). V was pared by 1 base and J by 2 bases, with 15 bases between. Germline V gene sequence: CDR1 DFQATT, CDR2 SNEGSKA (reference sequence). CDR3 length equals 15 residues. Written as DNA, the CDR3 is TGCAGTGCTAGAGGTGCACCGGGACGGACCTACGAGCAGTACTTC. Encoded protein: CSARGAPGRTYEQYF.

In its sample, this clonotype was seen many times. This chain uses TRBV5-1 with TRBJ1-2, with D possibly TRBD1 on 5 matching bases. Trimming took 0 bases from V and 2 from J, leaving 23 bases between them. Germline V lookup: CDR1 SGHRS, CDR2 YFSETQ. The CDR3 spans 19 residues. The CDR3 DNA is TGCGCCAGCAGCTTGGCACCCCCGGACAACTCTCCTCGAAACTATGGCTACACCTTC. It specifies CASSLAPPDNSPRNYGYTF.

In its sample, this clonotype was seen many times. The rearrangement uses TRBV20-1 and TRBJ1-4; D is uncertain. The V end was cut by 6 bases, the J end by 0 bases, with 11 bases between. The CDR3 is 14 amino acids. CDR1 DFQATT and CDR2 SNEGSKA come from the germline V gene (reference sequence). This CDR3 is CSAREGATNEKLFF. The CDR3 nucleotides are TGCAGTGCCCGGGAGGGAGCAACTAATGAAAAACTGTTTTTT.

V is TRBV5-1 and J is TRBJ1-2; D unclear. Trimming took off 1 base at V and 3 bases at J, with 10 bases between the two ends. Germline CDR1 SGHRS, CDR2 YFSETQ. The CDR3 consists of 14 residues. CDR3 amino acids: CASSLRVADYGYTF. In DNA, the CDR3 is TGCGCCAGCAGCTTGCGGGTTGCAGACTATGGCTACACCTTC.

The table lists this clonotype with a few counts. V is TRBV4-3 and J is TRBJ2-3; TRBD2 aligns across 9 bases. V was clipped by 0 bases and J by 0 bases; unmatched bases: 13. The germline V gene encodes CDR1 LGHNA and CDR2 YSLEER. This CDR3 region has 20 residues. CDR3 loop: CASSQDGGGGAPGSTDTQYF. The CDR3, as DNA: TGCGCCAGCAGCCAAGATGGAGGCGGGGGGGCGCCTGGGAGCACAGATACGCAGTATTTT.

This chain joins TRBV18 and TRBJ2-5; D unclear. Germline CDR1 KGHSH, CDR2 LQKENI. There are 14 residues in the CDR3. V was pared by 3 bases and J by 5 bases, with 13 bases between. CDR3 coding DNA: TGTGCCAGCTCACCTCCTGTGATACGGGAGACCCAGTACTTC. Protein sequence: CASSPPVIRETQYF.

The chain links TRBV7-8 to TRBJ2-5; D possibly corresponds to TRBD1 (6 bases). CDR1 is SGHVS and CDR2 is FQNEAQ in the germline V gene. The CDR3 is made up of 14 amino acids. The germline V and J ends were trimmed by 1 base and 4 bases, with 10 bases remaining between them. CDR3 coding DNA: TGTGCCAGCAGCTTAGAGACAGGTTTAGAGACCCAGTACTTC. Amino acids: CASSLETGLETQYF.

This clonotype was found many times. The chain recombines TRBV20-1 with TRBJ2-3; 7 positions agree with TRBD2. This CDR3 region has 15 residues. The junction had 5 bases not matched to a gene; V was cut back by 1 base and J by 1 base. Germline values: CDR1 DFQATT, CDR2 SNEGSKA (reference sequence). The CDR3 sequence is CSARAARGGTDTQYF. The DNA of the CDR3 is TGCAGTGCTAGAGCCGCCCGGGGGGGCACAGATACGCAGTATTTT.

This clonotype was counted ten times or more. The chain couples TRBV5-1 to TRBJ1-1; a possible D gene is TRBD1 (5 bases). This CDR3 spans 12 amino acids. CDR1 and CDR2 (germline): SGHRS, YFSETQ. V lost 1 base, J lost 6 bases, and 7 bases lay in between. The CDR3 is CASSLLGPEAFF. The DNA of the CDR3 is TGCGCCAGCAGCTTGCTGGGGCCTGAAGCTTTCTTT.

This clonotype was recorded many times. This chain links TRBV12-3 or TRBV12-4 with TRBJ1-2, with unresolved D. V lost 3 bases, J lost 4 bases, and 12 bases lay in between. This CDR3 is 14 amino acids long. This CDR3 is CASSFYTLTYGYTF. The CDR3 bases are TGTGCCAGCAGTTTCTACACCCTGACCTATGGCTACACCTTC.

At least ten counts were recorded for this clonotype. The chain recombines TRBV12-3 or TRBV12-4 with TRBJ2-1; TRBD1 might be the D (6 bases). Trimming stripped 6 bases from V and 6 bases from J, with 9 bases between. The CDR3 runs 12 residues. CDR3 region: CASSEGGNEQFF. The CDR3 DNA follows: TGTGCCAGCAGCGAAGGGGGCAATGAGCAGTTCTTC.

At least ten counts were recorded for this clonotype. The V gene is TRBV7-2, the J gene TRBJ1-1; D not resolved. V lost 3 bases to trimming and J lost 1 base, with 9 bases between them. This CDR3 contains 14 residues. Germline CDR1 is SGHTA and CDR2 is FQGNSA. The CDR3 protein is CASSFWGTNTEAFF. The CDR3 DNA sequence: TGTGCCAGCAGCTTTTGGGGAACGAACACTGAAGCTTTCTTT.

This clonotype was recorded at least ten times. The V and J genes are TRBV11-1 and TRBJ2-7; TRBD1 might be the D (5 bases). The germline V gene encodes CDR1 SGHAT and CDR2 FQDESV (reference sequence). V was pared by 3 bases and J by 0 bases, with 6 bases between. The CDR3 extends over 13 amino acids. The chain's CDR3 is CASSFDSSYEQYF. CDR3 in DNA: TGTGCCAGCAGCTTCGACAGCTCCTACGAGCAGTACTTC.

The rearrangement joins TRBV9 to TRBJ2-1; no reliable D call. Germline assignment: CDR1 SGDLS and CDR2 YYNGEE. The V and J ends lost 4 bases and 12 bases respectively, with 11 bases between them. This CDR3 region has 11 residues. CDR3 residues: CASSIGTRQFF. For the CDR3, the DNA is TGTGCCAGCAGCATTGGAACACGGCAGTTCTTC. Looking up the rest from reference TRBV9 and TRBJ2-1 gives the full variable domain: DSGVTQTPKHLITATGQRVTLRCSPRSGDLSVYWYQQSLDQGLQFLIQYYNGEERAKGNILERFSAQQFPDLHSELNLSSLELGDSALYFCASSIGTRQFFGPGTRLTVL.

This clonotype was counted many times. The rearrangement links TRBV24-1 to TRBJ2-2; D gene unclear. Germline V gene lookup returns CDR1 KGHDR and CDR2 SFDVKD. CDR3 size: 15 residues. Trimming removed 2 bases from V and 0 bases from J, with 6 bases in between. Written as DNA, the CDR3 is TGTGCCACCAGTGATTCTGTTACGAACACCGGGGAGCTGTTTTTT. It codes for CATSDSVTNTGELFF.

This sequence joins TRBV7-6 and TRBJ1-6; TRBD1 matches 12 bases. There are 15 residues in the CDR3. V gave up 6 bases and J gave up 7 bases; unmatched junction bases: 4. Per germline, CDR1 SGHVS and CDR2 FNYEAQ. CDR3 region: CASSPGQGANSPLHF. The DNA for the CDR3 is TGTGCCAGCAGTCCGGGACAGGGGGCCAATTCACCCCTCCACTTT. The whole variable domain, remainder taken from reference TRBV7-6 and TRBJ1-6, is GAGVSQSPRYKVTKRGQDVALRCDPISGHVSLYWYRQALGQGPEFLTYFNYEAQQDKSGLPNDRFSAERPEGSISTLTIQRTEQRDSAMYRCASSPGQGANSPLHFGNGTRLTVT.